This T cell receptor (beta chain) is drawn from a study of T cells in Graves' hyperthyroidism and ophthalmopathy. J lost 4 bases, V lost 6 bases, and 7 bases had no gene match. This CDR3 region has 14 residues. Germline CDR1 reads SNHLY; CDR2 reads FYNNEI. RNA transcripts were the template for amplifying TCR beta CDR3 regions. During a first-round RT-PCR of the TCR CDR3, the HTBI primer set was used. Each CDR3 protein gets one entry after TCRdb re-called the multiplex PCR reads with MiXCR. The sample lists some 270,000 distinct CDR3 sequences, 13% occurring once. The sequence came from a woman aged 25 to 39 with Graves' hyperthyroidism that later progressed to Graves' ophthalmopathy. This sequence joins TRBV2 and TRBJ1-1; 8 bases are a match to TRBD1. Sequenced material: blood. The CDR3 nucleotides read TGTGCCAGCAGGCCGACAGGGGTTTCCACTGAAGCTTTCTTT. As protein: CASRPTGVSTEAFF.